The 22 T cell receptor beta chains reported below all come from one sample, sequenced in a study of blood T cell repertoires in COVID-19. Sequencing used immunoSEQ multiplex PCR; TCRdb keeps in-frame clones, though not all of them. The table lists roughly 300,000 clones, approximately 86% of them singletons, with more than 7.5% in the top ten. The source material was peripheral blood. These receptors came from a man between 18 and 29 years old with active or convalescent COVID-19.

This chain uses TRBV5-4 with TRBJ1-5; the D is unclear. CDR1 SGHNT and CDR2 YYREEE come from the germline V gene (reference sequence). Deletions cut 0 bases from V and 10 bases from J, with 8 bases between. The CDR3 runs 12 residues. The CDR3 here is CASSLGSGPQHF. The CDR3 bases are TGTGCCAGCAGCTTGGGATCGGGACCCCAGCATTTT.

This CDR3 is CASSVTGDEQFF. DNA of the CDR3: TGTGCCAGCAGTGTGACGGGAGATGAGCAGTTCTTC. The chain is built from TRBV2 and TRBJ2-1; tentatively, D is TRBD2 (6 bases). This CDR3 spans 12 amino acids. Between the trimmed V and J ends, which lost 4 bases and 8 bases, there was a span of 9 bases. Germline CDR1 is SNHLY and CDR2 is FYNNEI.

The count of this clone is one. The rearrangement joins TRBV7-2 to TRBJ1-4; possible D gene TRBD1, 5 bases. The CDR3 sequence is 17 residues long. Germline V gene lookup returns CDR1 SGHTA and CDR2 FQGNSA. V lost 1 base to trimming and J lost 3 bases, with 15 bases between them. CDR3 loop: CASSLGVTRGANEKLFF. CDR3 DNA sequence: TGTGCCAGCAGCTTAGGAGTCACCCGGGGGGCTAATGAAAAACTGTTTTTT. Supplemented by reference TRBV7-2 and TRBJ1-4, the full variable domain reads GAGVSQSPSNKVTEKGKDVELRCDPISGHTALYWYRQSLGQGLEFLIYFQGNSAPDKSGLPSDRFSAERTGGSVSTLTIQRTQQEDSAVYLCASSLGVTRGANEKLFFGSGTQLSVL.

The chain uses TRBV29-1 and TRBJ2-5; no definite D call. Trimming cost V 4 bases and J 4 bases, with 7 bases left between them. Germline V gene lookup returns CDR1 SQVTM and CDR2 ANQGSEA. The CDR3 consists of 11 residues. The CDR3 spells CSVASVETQYF. The CDR3 bases are TGCAGCGTTGCCAGTGTAGAGACCCAGTACTTC.

Regarding this clone: Different DNA sequences within this sample yield the same CDR3. The gene calls are TRBV12-3 or TRBV12-4 and TRBJ1-5; D might be TRBD1 (6 bases). V dropped 3 bases and J dropped 7 bases, with 10 bases sitting between them. The CDR3 covers 13 residues. CDR3 in amino acids: CASSFSGVQPQHF. In DNA form, the CDR3 reads TGTGCCAGCAGTTTTTCAGGGGTACAGCCCCAGCATTTT.

In DNA, the CDR3 is TGTGCCAGTAGTATCCTTGGACAGGGTATTGGCTACACCTTC. Translation gives CASSILGQGIGYTF. The rearrangement uses TRBV19 and TRBJ1-2, with 8 bases identical to TRBD1. V was pared by 3 bases and J by 7 bases, with 7 bases of the junction left unmatched. This CDR3 spans 14 amino acids. CDR1 and CDR2 (germline): LNHDA, SQIVND (reference sequence).

This chain links TRBV19 with TRBJ1-2; D possibly corresponds to TRBD1 (6 bases). Trimming cost V 7 bases and J 4 bases, with 7 bases left between them. CDR1 is LNHDA and CDR2 is SQIVND in the germline V gene (reference sequence). The CDR3 loop spans 11 amino acids. This CDR3 is CASIQGYGYTF. CDR3 DNA sequence: TGTGCCAGTATACAGGGCTATGGCTACACCTTC.

The V and J genes are TRBV6-5 and TRBJ2-1, with D unclear. Germline CDR1 reads MNHEY; CDR2 reads SVGAGI. CDR3 length: 12 residues. V lost 5 bases and J 13 bases, leaving 15 bases between the germline ends. As DNA, the CDR3 is TGTGCCAGCAGTCCGCCGGGTCCCCTTCAGTTCTTC. It encodes CASSPPGPLQFF.

This chain uses TRBV5-1 with TRBJ2-7; 9 nucleotides agree with TRBD2. This CDR3 has 15 residues. Trimming cost V 3 bases and J 2 bases; bases outside gene matches: 6. CDR1 and CDR2 (germline): SGHRS, YFSETQ. In DNA, the CDR3 is TGCGCCAGCAGCTATAAAGCGGGGGGCCCCTACGAGCAGTACTTC. Its protein is CASSYKAGGPYEQYF.

The rearrangement joins TRBV7-8 to TRBJ2-5; 12 bases are shared with TRBD1. The J segment lost 5 bases and the V segment lost 5 bases, leaving 6 bases of the junction unmatched. Germline CDR1 and CDR2: SGHVS and FQNEAQ. The CDR3 covers 15 residues. Here the CDR3 DNA reads TGTGCCAGCAGCCAGGGACAGGGGGCTCGGGAGACCCAGTACTTC. Translating gives CASSQGQGARETQYF.

This clone was seen once. The chain joins TRBV19 to TRBJ1-1; D is possibly TRBD1 (6 bases). Looked up from germline, CDR1 is LNHDA and CDR2 is SQIVND (reference sequence). V dropped 6 bases and J dropped 0 bases, with 17 bases sitting between them. The CDR3 contains 16 residues. CDR3 amino acids: CASRIMTGYMNTEAFF. DNA of the CDR3: TGTGCCAGTAGGATTATGACAGGCTACATGAACACTGAAGCTTTCTTT.

The chain employs TRBV5-6 and TRBJ1-2; 8 bases fit TRBD1. Trimming removed 4 bases from V and 5 bases from J; junction bases left unmatched: 10. Germline CDR1 reads SGHDT; CDR2 reads YYEEEE. The CDR3 covers 15 residues. CDR3 bases: TGTGCCAGCAGCCCCCCGGGACAGGAGGGATATGGCTACACCTTC. Translation: CASSPPGQEGYGYTF.

CDR3: CASTLRPGGGGYGYTF. CDR3 coding DNA: TGTGCCAGCACCCTCCGTCCGGGGGGAGGGGGCTATGGCTACACCTTC. This rearrangement joins TRBV28 to TRBJ1-2, with D maybe TRBD1 (6 bases). V was cut by 7 bases and J by 4 bases, with 22 bases left in between. Germline V lookup: CDR1 MDHEN, CDR2 SYDVKM. CDR3 length equals 16 residues.

This sequence joins TRBV7-9 and TRBJ2-5; TRBD1 matches 11 bases. The CDR3 consists of 15 residues. Germline values: CDR1 SEHNR, CDR2 FQNEAQ (reference sequence). Losses at the gene ends were 5 bases for V and 1 base for J; bases not matched to a gene: 3. The CDR3 DNA reads as TGTGCCAGCAGCGCGGGGACAGGGGGCCAAGAGACCCAGTACTTC. This gives the protein CASSAGTGGQETQYF.

The V call is TRBV7-6, the J call TRBJ1-2, with a weak D call TRBD1 (6 bases). V shed 5 bases and J shed 6 bases, with 25 bases lying between them. This CDR3 contains 17 residues. Germline V CDR1 and CDR2: SGHVS, FNYEAQ. In DNA, the CDR3 is TGTGCCAGCAGCCAACTCCCCGTAGTTTCAGGGGCCCATGGCTACACCTTC. It is translated as CASSQLPVVSGAHGYTF.

V gene TRBV5-6 combines with J gene TRBJ1-1, with D tentatively TRBD1 (5 bases). Trimming shortened V by 0 bases and J by 5 bases, and 11 bases separated the two germline ends. CDR3 length: 14 amino acids. CDR1 and CDR2 from the germline V gene are SGHDT and YYEEEE. The CDR3 bases are TGTGCCAGCAGCTTGGAGTCAGGGCCGACTGAAGCTTTCTTT. Its protein is CASSLESGPTEAFF.

The chain employs TRBV6-2 or TRBV6-3 and TRBJ2-3, with a weak D call TRBD2 (6 bases). The CDR3 length is 15 residues. Germline V lookup: CDR1 MNHEY, CDR2 SVGEGT. V shed 3 bases and J shed 4 bases, with 14 bases lying between them. This CDR3 is CASSYLGGYADTQYF. The CDR3 DNA is TGTGCCAGCAGTTATTTGGGGGGATATGCAGATACGCAGTATTTT.

The CDR3 loop is CASSLAGFKATNEKLFF. In DNA form, the CDR3 reads TGTGCCAGCAGCTTGGCAGGGTTTAAGGCAACTAATGAAAAACTGTTTTTT. This chain joins TRBV5-6 and TRBJ1-4, with D possibly being TRBD1 (5 bases). The length of the CDR3 is 17 residues. CDR1 and CDR2 from the germline V gene are SGHDT and YYEEEE. V was pared by 0 bases and J by 0 bases, with 12 bases between.

This chain connects TRBV11-2 to TRBJ2-3; perhaps TRBD1 as D (5 bases). The CDR3 has 17 residues. Per the germline V gene, CDR1 is SGHAT and CDR2 is FQNNGV. The V and J ends lost 0 bases and 3 bases respectively, with 16 bases between them. As DNA, the CDR3 is TGTGCCAGCAGCTTAGATCCCAGGGTGAGGCGGACAGATACGCAGTATTTT. This translates into CASSLDPRVRRTDTQYF.

The rearrangement uses TRBV12-3 or TRBV12-4 and TRBJ2-5, with TRBD2 as a possible D gene (5 bases). V lost 3 bases to trimming and J lost 5 bases, with 10 bases between them. This CDR3 has 13 residues. The DNA for the CDR3 is TGTGCCAGCAGTTTCATAGCGAAGGAGACCCAGTACTTC. Its protein product is CASSFIAKETQYF.

A single count supports this clone. This chain links TRBV19 with TRBJ1-2; 11 bases match TRBD1. Per the germline V gene, CDR1 is LNHDA and CDR2 is SQIVND (reference sequence). V shed 8 bases, J shed 4 bases, and the junction held 18 bases outside the gene matches. The CDR3 spans 18 residues. CDR3 nucleotide sequence: TGTGCCAGTCTACCCGAGGGACAGGGGGGAGTTGTTGGCTATGGCTACACCTTC. It codes for CASLPEGQGGVVGYGYTF.

This clone was detected only once. This sequence joins TRBV9 and TRBJ2-1; a possible D gene is TRBD2 (5 bases). The V and J ends lost 3 bases and 4 bases respectively, with 14 bases between them. CDR3 length: 15 amino acids. Germline V lookup: CDR1 SGDLS, CDR2 YYNGEE. The CDR3 sequence is CASSATERNYNEQFF. As DNA, the CDR3 is TGTGCCAGCAGCGCCACAGAGCGGAATTACAATGAGCAGTTCTTC.